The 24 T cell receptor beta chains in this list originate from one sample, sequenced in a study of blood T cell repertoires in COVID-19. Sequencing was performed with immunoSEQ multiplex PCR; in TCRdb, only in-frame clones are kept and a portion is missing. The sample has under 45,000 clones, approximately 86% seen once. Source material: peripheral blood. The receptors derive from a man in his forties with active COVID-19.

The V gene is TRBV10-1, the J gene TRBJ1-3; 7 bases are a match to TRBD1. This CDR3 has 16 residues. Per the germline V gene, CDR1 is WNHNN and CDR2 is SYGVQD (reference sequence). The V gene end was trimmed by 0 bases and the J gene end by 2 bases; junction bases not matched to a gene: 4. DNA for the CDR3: TGCGCCAGCAGTGAGTCAGGGGACAGCCCTGGAAACACCATATATTTT. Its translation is CASSESGDSPGNTIYF.

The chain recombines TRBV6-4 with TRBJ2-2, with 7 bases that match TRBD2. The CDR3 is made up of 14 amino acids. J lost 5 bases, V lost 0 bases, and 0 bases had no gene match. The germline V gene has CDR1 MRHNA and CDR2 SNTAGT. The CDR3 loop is CASSDSSGTGELFF. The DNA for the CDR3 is TGTGCCAGCAGTGACTCTAGCGGGACCGGGGAGCTGTTTTTT.

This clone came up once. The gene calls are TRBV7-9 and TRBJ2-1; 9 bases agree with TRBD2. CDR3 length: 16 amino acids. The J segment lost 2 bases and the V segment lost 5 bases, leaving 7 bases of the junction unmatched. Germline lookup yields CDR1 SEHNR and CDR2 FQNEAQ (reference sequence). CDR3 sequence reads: CASSPPASGTYNEQFF. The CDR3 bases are TGTGCCAGCAGCCCCCCGGCTAGCGGGACCTACAATGAGCAGTTCTTC.

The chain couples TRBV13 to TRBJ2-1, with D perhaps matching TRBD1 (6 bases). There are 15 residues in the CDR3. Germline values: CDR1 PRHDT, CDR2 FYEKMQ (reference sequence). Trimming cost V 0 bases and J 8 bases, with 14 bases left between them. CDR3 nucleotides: TGTGCCAGCAGCTTAGGACAGGGAAAGCGCGATGAGCAGTTCTTC. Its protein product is CASSLGQGKRDEQFF.

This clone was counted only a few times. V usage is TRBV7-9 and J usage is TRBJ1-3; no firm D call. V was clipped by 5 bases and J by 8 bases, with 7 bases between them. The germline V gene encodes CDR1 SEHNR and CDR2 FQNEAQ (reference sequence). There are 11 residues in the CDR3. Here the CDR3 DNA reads TGTGCCAGCAGCATCTCGTACACCATATATTTT. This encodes CASSISYTIYF.

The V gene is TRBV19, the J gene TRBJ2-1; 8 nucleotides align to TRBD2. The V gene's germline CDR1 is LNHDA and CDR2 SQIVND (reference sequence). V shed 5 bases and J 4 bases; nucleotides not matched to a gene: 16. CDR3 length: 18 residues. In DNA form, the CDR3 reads TGTGCCAGTAGTCATCCGGGACTAGGTGGGTTGGAGTACAATGAGCAGTTCTTC. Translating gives CASSHPGLGGLEYNEQFF.

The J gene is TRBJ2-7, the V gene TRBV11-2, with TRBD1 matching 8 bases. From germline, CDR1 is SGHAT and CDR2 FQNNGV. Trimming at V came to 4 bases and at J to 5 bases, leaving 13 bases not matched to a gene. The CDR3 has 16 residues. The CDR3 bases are TGTGCCAGCAGCTCGAATGGGAGGACAGGGATCGACGAGCAGTACTTC. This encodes CASSSNGRTGIDEQYF.

The CDR3 loop is CASNPTSGKETQYF. The DNA for the CDR3 is TGTGCCAGCAATCCGACTAGCGGGAAAGAGACCCAGTACTTC. The rearrangement joins TRBV2 to TRBJ2-5; 11 bases map to TRBD2. V was clipped by 7 bases and J by 3 bases; unmatched bases: 4. The V gene's germline CDR1 is SNHLY and CDR2 FYNNEI. The CDR3 loop spans 14 amino acids.

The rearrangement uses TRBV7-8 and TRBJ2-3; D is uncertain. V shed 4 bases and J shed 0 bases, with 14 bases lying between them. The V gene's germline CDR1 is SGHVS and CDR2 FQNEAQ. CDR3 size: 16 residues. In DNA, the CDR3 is TGTGCCAGCAGCTCCCTTCGATTAGCAAGCACAGATACGCAGTATTTT. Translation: CASSSLRLASTDTQYF. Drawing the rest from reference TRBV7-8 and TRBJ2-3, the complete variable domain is GAGVSQSPRYKVAKRGQDVALRCDPISGHVSLFWYQQALGQGPEFLTYFQNEAQLDKSGLPSDRFFAERPEGSVSTLKIQRTQQEDSAVYLCASSSLRLASTDTQYFGPGTRLTVL.

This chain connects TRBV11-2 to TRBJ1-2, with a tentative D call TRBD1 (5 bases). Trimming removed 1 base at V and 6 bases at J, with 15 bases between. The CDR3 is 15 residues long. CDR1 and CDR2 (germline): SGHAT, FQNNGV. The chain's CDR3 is CASSLVGAGMDGYTF. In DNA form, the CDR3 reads TGTGCCAGCAGCTTAGTAGGGGCAGGGATGGATGGCTACACCTTC.

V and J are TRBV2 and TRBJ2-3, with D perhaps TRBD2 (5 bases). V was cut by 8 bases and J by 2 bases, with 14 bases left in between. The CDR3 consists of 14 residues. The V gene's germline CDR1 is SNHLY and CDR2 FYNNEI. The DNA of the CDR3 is TGTGCCAGCCAGACTACTATCATCACAGATACGCAGTATTTT. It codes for CASQTTIITDTQYF.

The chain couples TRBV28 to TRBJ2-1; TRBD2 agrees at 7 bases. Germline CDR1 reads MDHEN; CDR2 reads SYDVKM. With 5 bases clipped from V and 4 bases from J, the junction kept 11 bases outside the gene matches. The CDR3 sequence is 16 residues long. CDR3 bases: TGTGCCAGCAGTCCTCCAGGAAGCGGGGTATACAATGAGCAGTTCTTC. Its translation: CASSPPGSGVYNEQFF.

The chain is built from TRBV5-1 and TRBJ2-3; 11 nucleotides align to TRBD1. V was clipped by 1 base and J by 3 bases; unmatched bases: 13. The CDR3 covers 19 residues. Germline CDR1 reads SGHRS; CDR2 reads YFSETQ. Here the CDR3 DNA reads TGCGCCAGCAGCTTGAAGACGCGTACCGGGACAGGGGGAACAGATACGCAGTATTTT. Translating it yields CASSLKTRTGTGGTDTQYF. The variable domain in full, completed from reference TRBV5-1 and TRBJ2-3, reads KAGVTQTPRYLIKTRGQQVTLSCSPISGHRSVSWYQQTPGQGLQFLFEYFSETQRNKGNFPGRFSGRQFSNSRSEMNVSTLELGDSALYLCASSLKTRTGTGGTDTQYFGPGTRLTVL.

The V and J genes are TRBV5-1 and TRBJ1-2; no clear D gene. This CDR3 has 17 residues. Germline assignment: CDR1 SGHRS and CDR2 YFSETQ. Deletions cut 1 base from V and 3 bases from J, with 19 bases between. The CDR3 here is CASSLTSRSRGDYGYTF. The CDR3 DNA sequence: TGCGCCAGCAGCTTGACAAGCCGGTCGCGGGGAGACTATGGCTACACCTTC. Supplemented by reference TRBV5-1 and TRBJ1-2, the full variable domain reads KAGVTQTPRYLIKTRGQQVTLSCSPISGHRSVSWYQQTPGQGLQFLFEYFSETQRNKGNFPGRFSGRQFSNSRSEMNVSTLELGDSALYLCASSLTSRSRGDYGYTFGSGTRLTVV.

The CDR3 DNA is TGTGCCAGCAGCGTAGAGGCAGGGGGCTTAGATTCACCCCTCCACTTT. Its translation: CASSVEAGGLDSPLHF. The chain employs TRBV9 and TRBJ1-6, with 8 positions matching TRBD1. With V trimmed by 0 bases and J by 8 bases, 7 bases remained unmatched. The CDR3 contains 16 residues. The V gene's germline CDR1 is SGDLS and CDR2 YYNGEE.

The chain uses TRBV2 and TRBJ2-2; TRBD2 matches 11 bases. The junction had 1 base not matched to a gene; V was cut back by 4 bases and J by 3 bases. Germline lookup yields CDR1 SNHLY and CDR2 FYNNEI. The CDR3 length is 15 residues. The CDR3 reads CASSVLAGDTGELFF. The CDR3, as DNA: TGTGCCAGCAGTGTACTAGCGGGAGACACCGGGGAGCTGTTTTTT.

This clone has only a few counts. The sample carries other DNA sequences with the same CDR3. CDR3 nucleotide sequence: TGTGCCAGCAGCTTCGACAGGGCGCGTGGCTACACCTTC. Encoded protein: CASSFDRARGYTF. The genes are TRBV5-6 and TRBJ1-2; 7 nucleotides align to TRBD1. Germline CDR1 is SGHDT and CDR2 is YYEEEE. The length of the CDR3 is 13 residues. Trimming removed 2 bases from V and 7 bases from J; junction bases left unmatched: 5.

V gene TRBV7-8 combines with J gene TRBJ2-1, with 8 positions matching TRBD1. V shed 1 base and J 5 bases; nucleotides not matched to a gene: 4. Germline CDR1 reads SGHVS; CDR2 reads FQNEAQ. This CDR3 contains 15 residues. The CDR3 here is CASSLGDRGHNEQFF. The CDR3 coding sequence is TGTGCCAGCAGCTTAGGAGACAGGGGTCACAATGAGCAGTTCTTC. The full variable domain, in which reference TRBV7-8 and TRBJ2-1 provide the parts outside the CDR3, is GAGVSQSPRYKVAKRGQDVALRCDPISGHVSLFWYQQALGQGPEFLTYFQNEAQLDKSGLPSDRFFAERPEGSVSTLKIQRTQQEDSAVYLCASSLGDRGHNEQFFGPGTRLTVL.

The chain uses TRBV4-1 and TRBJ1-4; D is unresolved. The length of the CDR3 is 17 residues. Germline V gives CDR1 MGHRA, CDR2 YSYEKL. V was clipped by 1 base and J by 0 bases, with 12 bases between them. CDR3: CASSQGSVLPTNEKLFF. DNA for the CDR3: TGCGCCAGCAGCCAAGGGTCCGTACTCCCAACTAATGAAAAACTGTTTTTT.

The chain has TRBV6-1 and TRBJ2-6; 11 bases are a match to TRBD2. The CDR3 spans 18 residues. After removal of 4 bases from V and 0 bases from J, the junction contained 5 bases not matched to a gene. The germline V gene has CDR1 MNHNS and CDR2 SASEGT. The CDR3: CASSVRGLAASGANVLTF. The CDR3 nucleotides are TGTGCCAGCAGTGTACGGGGACTAGCGGCCTCTGGGGCCAACGTCCTGACTTTC.

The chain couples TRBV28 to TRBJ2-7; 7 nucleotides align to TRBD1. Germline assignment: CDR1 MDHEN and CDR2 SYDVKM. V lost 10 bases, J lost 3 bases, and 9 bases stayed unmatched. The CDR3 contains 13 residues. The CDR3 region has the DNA TGTGCCACCGAAGGGGACAGACGCTACGAGCAGTACTTC. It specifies CATEGDRRYEQYF.

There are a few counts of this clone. CDR3 residues: CASSELAGAQETQYF. The CDR3 DNA is TGTGCCAGCAGTGAACTAGCGGGAGCTCAAGAGACCCAGTACTTC. The rearrangement links TRBV6-1 to TRBJ2-5, with 10 bases matching TRBD2. V lost 2 bases and J lost 2; bases outside the gene matches: 2. Looked up from germline, CDR1 is MNHNS and CDR2 is SASEGT. The CDR3 is 15 amino acids.

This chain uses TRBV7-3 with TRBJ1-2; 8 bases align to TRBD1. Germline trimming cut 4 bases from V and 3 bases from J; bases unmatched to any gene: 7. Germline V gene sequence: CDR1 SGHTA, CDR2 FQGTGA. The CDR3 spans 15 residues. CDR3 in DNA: TGTGCCAGCAGCTCCCCCGGGACAGGATACTATGGCTACACCTTC. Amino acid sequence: CASSSPGTGYYGYTF.

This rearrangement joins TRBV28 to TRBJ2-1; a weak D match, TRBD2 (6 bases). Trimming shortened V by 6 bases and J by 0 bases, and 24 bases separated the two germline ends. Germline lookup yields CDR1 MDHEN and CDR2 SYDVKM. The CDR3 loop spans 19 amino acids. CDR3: CASSPGFPTSSSSYNEQFF. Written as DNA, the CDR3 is TGTGCCAGCAGCCCAGGGTTTCCAACTAGCTCGAGCTCCTACAATGAGCAGTTCTTC. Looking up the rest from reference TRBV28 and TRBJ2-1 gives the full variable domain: DVKVTQSSRYLVKRTGEKVFLECVQDMDHENMFWYRQDPGLGLRLIYFSYDVKMKEKGDIPEGYSVSREKKERFSLILESASTNQTSMYLCASSPGFPTSSSSYNEQFFGPGTRLTVL.